Here is one TCR beta chain with its context. Germline loops: CDR1 SGDLS, CDR2 YYNGEE. The CDR3 consists of 14 residues. This sample stems from a study of monozygotic twins with inflammatory bowel disease. The template was total RNA from whole blood, with no T cell sorting. Eight cDNA synthesis reactions were run for every sample. Using the 5' RACE reads, TCRdb records one entry per CDR3 protein without DNA. There are around 100,000 distinct CDR3 sequences in the sample, with around 1.9% held by the top ten. The rearrangement uses TRBV9 and TRBJ1-2; TCRdb lists TRBD1, though no DNA is available to test this call. The sequencing input was blood. The clonotype originates from a human donor with ulcerative colitis or Crohn's disease, or a healthy co-twin of an affected twin (not recorded which). The CDR3 sequence is CASSVVDRPYGYTF.